This T cell receptor beta chain was captured by sequencing in a study of beta chain features in type 1 diabetes. As for the study in general: All samples yielded 107,917,701 examined sorted cells. Study findings and constraints: Lower insertion and higher deletion counts appeared at VDJ junctions in type 1 diabetes patients. People with Type 1 diabetes carried modestly yet significantly shorter TCRB CDR3s in all four CD4+ subsets.

Of the isolated RNA, all was reverse transcribed, and so the sequenced material was expressed TCRB transcripts. Reads from naive, central memory and regulatory T cell samples averaged about 3.57 million. Only in-frame clones appear in the TCRdb table, and some are missing; sequencing was by immunoSEQ multiplex PCR. The sample contains around 430,000 clones, roughly 30% of which appear only once. This clone came up many times. Antigen: not known. CDR1 SGHTA and CDR2 FQGTGA come from the germline V gene. This CDR3 has 14 residues. The germline V and J ends were trimmed by 2 bases and 6 bases, with 11 bases remaining between them.

The sequenced sample was naive CD4+ T cells from blood. The chain joins TRBV7-3 to TRBJ2-1; a weak D match, TRBD1 (5 bases). This TCR derives from a man younger than 30 in good health. CDR3: CASSLSRGPNEQFF. CDR3 in DNA: TGTGCCAGCAGCTTATCTAGGGGCCCCAATGAGCAGTTCTTC.